These 14 T cell receptor beta chains came from one sample sequenced in a study of spatial heterogeneity in lung cancer. Antigen specificity for these receptors is unknown. Points from the study as a whole: Tumor mutation count correlated with how many alpha and beta TCRs expanded intratumorally.

The time point denotes: sample taken at primary tumor resection. TCRdb reanalysed the 5' RACE reads using MiXCR and keeps one entry per CDR3 protein. The table shows fewer than 15,000 distinct CDR3 sequences, with roughly 5.6% occurring only once. The sample here was lung tumor tissue, taken at surgery. These receptors all come from a female donor with early-stage non-small cell lung cancer.

By its share, this clonotype is medium-sized. This beta chain came through as a stray read in a library set up for alpha chains, and its size says little. CDR3: CASSLTSGSYNEQFF. CDR3 sequence (DNA): TGCGCCAGCAGCCTAACTAGCGGATCCTACAATGAGCAGTTCTTC. V gene TRBV5-1 combines with J gene TRBJ2-1, with 8 bases that match TRBD2. CDR1 and CDR2 (germline): SGHRS, YFSETQ. The CDR3 is made up of 15 amino acids. V gave up 4 bases and J gave up 1 base; unmatched junction bases: 4.

This clonotype has a count of ten or more. Found in a library prepared for alpha chains, this beta chain is an off-target read, and its abundance has little meaning. This chain connects TRBV20-1 to TRBJ1-1; D is unclear. Trimming removed 7 bases at V and 11 bases at J, with 14 bases between. Germline V gives CDR1 DFQATT, CDR2 SNEGSKA (reference sequence). The CDR3 is 10 amino acids. The CDR3 protein is CSVAARMAFF. The CDR3 nucleotides read TGCAGTGTCGCGGCGAGGATGGCTTTCTTT.

This clonotype was seen many times. Being off target in a library aimed at alpha chains, this beta chain has a size of little meaning. The chain joins TRBV6-2 or TRBV6-3 to TRBJ2-5, with D hard to call. V shed 7 bases and J shed 1 base, with 13 bases lying between them. The V gene's germline CDR1 is MNHEY and CDR2 SVGEGT. This CDR3 is 14 amino acids long. CDR3 sequence reads: CASIRTPVQETQYF. As DNA, the CDR3 is TGTGCCAGCATACGTACGCCGGTCCAAGAGACCCAGTACTTC.

The sample holds many counts of this clonotype. This beta chain appears as a stray read in a library generated for alpha chains; its size is not informative. This chain links TRBV4-2 with TRBJ1-2; 10 nucleotides match TRBD1. From germline, CDR1 is LGHNA and CDR2 YNFKEQ. V trimming: 9 bases; J trimming: 5 bases; junction bases outside the gene matches: 9. The CDR3 runs to 14 residues. The CDR3 loop is CASKAGQGVYGYTF. The CDR3 DNA is TGTGCCAGTAAAGCCGGACAGGGGGTGTATGGCTACACCTTC.

Of note for this clonotype: The size of this beta chain means little, since it is a stray read in a library made for alpha chains. The genes are TRBV6-1 and TRBJ1-2; 10 bases match TRBD1. Germline-derived CDR1 and CDR2 are MNHNS and SASEGT. Trimming at V came to 4 bases and at J to 4 bases, leaving 12 bases not matched to a gene. This CDR3 is 17 amino acids long. The CDR3 DNA sequence: TGTGCCAGCAGTGGACAGGGGGCTCAAACGACTACCTATGGCTACACCTTC. It encodes CASSGQGAQTTTYGYTF.

This clonotype came up many times. The library was prepared for alpha chains; this beta chain is a stray read, so its frequency means little. The chain is built from TRBV20-1 and TRBJ2-3, with TRBD1 identical over 9 bases. Unmatched junction bases numbered 4, after V lost 6 bases and J lost 6 bases. There are 12 residues in the CDR3. Germline assignment: CDR1 DFQATT and CDR2 SNEGSKA (reference sequence). The CDR3 here is CSAGTGFDTQYF. The CDR3 DNA reads TGCAGTGCCGGGACAGGGTTCGATACGCAGTATTTT.

This clonotype was detected only a few times. Because the library targeted alpha chains, this beta chain is an off-target read whose size means little. The chain has TRBV7-2 and TRBJ2-5; D possibly corresponds to TRBD2 (7 bases). This CDR3 has 13 residues. Between the trimmed V and J ends, which lost 4 bases and 5 bases, there was a span of 11 bases. Per germline, CDR1 SGHTA and CDR2 FQGNSA. CDR3 DNA: TGTGCCAGCAGCTCGGGGGGCCCGGAGACCCAGTACTTC. Residues: CASSSGGPETQYF.

Ten or more counts support this clonotype. The library was designed around alpha chains, so this beta chain is a stray read whose abundance carries little weight. This chain joins TRBV4-1 and TRBJ2-1; D might be TRBD1 (5 bases). Germline-derived CDR1 and CDR2 are MGHRA and YSYEKL. The V end lost 1 base, the J end lost 4 bases, and 17 bases lay between the germline ends. The CDR3 has 17 amino acids. The CDR3: CASSQVLGRGNYNEQFF. The CDR3 bases are TGCGCCAGCAGCCAAGTGTTGGGTAGGGGCAATTACAATGAGCAGTTCTTC.

This clonotype has a count of ten or more. The size of this beta chain means little, since it is a stray read in a library made for alpha chains. The chain carries TRBV7-9 and TRBJ1-4, with TRBD1 identical over 7 bases. The germline V gene encodes CDR1 SEHNR and CDR2 FQNEAQ (reference sequence). This CDR3 contains 15 residues. V gave up 5 bases and J gave up 5 bases; unmatched junction bases: 8. CDR3: CASSRWDSMNEKLFF. CDR3 DNA: TGTGCCAGCAGCCGCTGGGACAGTATGAATGAAAAACTGTTTTTT.

This clonotype rates as medium-sized (0.01 to 0.1%). Because the library targeted alpha chains, this beta chain is an off-target read whose size means little. This chain links TRBV10-2 with TRBJ1-2; 8 bases are shared with TRBD1. Germline trimming cut 6 bases from V and 4 bases from J; bases unmatched to any gene: 7. The CDR3 length is 14 residues. Germline assignment: CDR1 WSHSY and CDR2 SAAADI. CDR3 bases: TGCGCCAGCAGCGGACAGGGAAGAGGCTATGGCTACACCTTC. Encoded protein: CASSGQGRGYGYTF.

This clonotype was recorded many times. Because this beta chain is a stray read in a library intended to capture alpha chains, its abundance should not be given much weight. V and J are TRBV6-5 and TRBJ2-1; possible D gene TRBD1, 5 bases. Trimming pared 2 bases from V and 6 bases from J, leaving 11 bases between. CDR1 and CDR2 from the germline V gene are MNHEY and SVGAGI. CDR3 length: 14 amino acids. CDR3 sequence reads: CASSYAAGFNEQFF. The CDR3 coding sequence is TGTGCCAGCAGTTACGCTGCAGGGTTCAATGAGCAGTTCTTC.

In its sample, this clonotype was seen many times. Since the library was made to target alpha chains, this beta chain is a stray read and its abundance is not meaningful. The genes are TRBV7-3 and TRBJ2-3, with D perhaps being TRBD1 or TRBD2 (5 bases each). CDR3 size: 14 residues. Trimming took 0 bases from V and 10 from J, leaving 14 bases between them. In germline, CDR1 is SGHTA, CDR2 FQGTGA. CDR3 nucleotide sequence: TGTGCCAGCAGCTTAACTGGGACGGAACGCGCGCAGTATTTT. This translates into CASSLTGTERAQYF.

This clonotype was seen repeatedly, ten times or more. This beta chain is a stray sequence in a library constructed for alpha chains; its clone size is not meaningful. V gene TRBV9 combines with J gene TRBJ1-2, with 10 nucleotides matching TRBD1. V was pared by 2 bases and J by 7 bases, with 8 bases of the junction left unmatched. The CDR3 runs 15 residues. The germline V gene encodes CDR1 SGDLS and CDR2 YYNGEE. The CDR3 spells CASSVGGQGSSGYTF. For the CDR3, the DNA is TGTGCCAGCAGCGTTGGGGGACAGGGGAGTTCTGGCTACACCTTC.

This clonotype was seen many times. Within a library made for alpha chains, this beta chain is off target, and its count is uninformative. The V call is TRBV6-6, the J call TRBJ2-2, with D possibly being TRBD1 (6 bases). V lost 8 bases and J lost 1, with 11 bases in between. Germline V gives CDR1 MNHNY, CDR2 SVGAGI (reference sequence). The CDR3 runs 14 residues. The CDR3 DNA reads TGTGCCAGCTCGGACAGCTTGAACACCGGGGAGCTGTTTTTT. This translates into CASSDSLNTGELFF.